The T cell receptor (beta chain) under discussion was sequenced for a study of blood T cell repertoires in COVID-19. The CDR3 runs to 18 residues. Between the trimmed V and J ends, which lost 0 bases and 0 bases, there was a span of 15 bases. Per germline, CDR1 MDHEN and CDR2 SYDVKM. Using immunoSEQ multiplex PCR, the repertoire was profiled, and TCRdb retains in-frame clones only, with some absent. The data show 130,000 to 150,000 clones, more than 60% seen once. This TCR came from a woman aged 60 to 75 with acute or convalescent COVID-19. This chain connects TRBV28 to TRBJ1-3, with a possible D match to TRBD1 (6 bases). The sequencing sample was made of peripheral blood. The CDR3 here is CASSLWTDSRVSGNTIYF. DNA for the CDR3: TGTGCCAGCAGTTTATGGACGGACAGCCGAGTCTCTGGAAACACCATATATTTT.